Below are 18 T cell receptor beta chains sequenced from a single sample in a study of T cell changes during pregnancy in multiple sclerosis. Data came from immunoSEQ multiplex PCR; TCRdb stores just in-frame clones and leaves some out. The table records 41,000 or so clones, 80% to 90% of them present only once. The sequenced sample was CD4+ T cells from peripheral blood mononuclear cells, obtained in the first trimester of pregnancy. All receptors come from a female donor with multiple sclerosis, enrolled in a pregnancy study.

V gene TRBV6-1 combines with J gene TRBJ2-1; TRBD2 matches at 11 bases. This CDR3 is built from 15 residues. The V gene end was trimmed by 7 bases and the J gene end by 4 bases; junction bases not matched to a gene: 6. Looked up from germline, CDR1 is MNHNS and CDR2 is SASEGT. The DNA of the CDR3 is TGTGCCAGCATTACCGGGACTAGCGGATACAATGAGCAGTTCTTC. Translation: CASITGTSGYNEQFF.

The chain carries TRBV18 and TRBJ1-1, with D unresolved. Per germline, CDR1 KGHSH and CDR2 LQKENI. The CDR3 covers 15 residues. Trimming pared 2 bases from V and 0 bases from J, leaving 10 bases between. The CDR3 DNA follows: TGTGCCAGCTCACCAACCAGGTCGATGAACACTGAAGCTTTCTTT. It translates to CASSPTRSMNTEAFF.

J is TRBJ1-5 and V is TRBV10-3; tentative D call: TRBD1 (6 bases). The ends were cut back, 2 bases at V and 5 bases at J, with 10 bases in the middle. CDR3 length equals 14 residues. The germline gives CDR1 ENHRY, CDR2 SYGVKD. CDR3 DNA sequence: TGTGCCATCAGTGAGGGGGGGGCCTATCAGCCCCAGCATTTT. It encodes CAISEGGAYQPQHF.

J is TRBJ2-3 and V is TRBV11-3; D is unresolved. The CDR3 loop spans 14 amino acids. Germline assignment: CDR1 SGHNT and CDR2 YENEEA. Trimming took 1 base from V and 2 from J, leaving 7 bases between them. CDR3 sequence reads: CASSLGRNTDTQYF. CDR3 nucleotides: TGTGCCAGCAGCTTAGGGCGGAACACAGATACGCAGTATTTT.

The chain joins TRBV11-3 to TRBJ2-1; 10 bases match TRBD1. V shed 5 bases, J shed 7 bases, and the junction held 8 bases outside the gene matches. CDR1 and CDR2 (germline): SGHNT, YENEEA. CDR3 length: 15 residues. The CDR3: CASSASGTGVNEQFF. The CDR3 coding sequence is TGTGCCAGCAGCGCTAGTGGGACAGGGGTGAATGAGCAGTTCTTC.

The chain is built from TRBV19 and TRBJ1-2; D gene uncertain. Trimming took 0 bases from V and 2 from J, leaving 10 bases between them. Germline CDR1 LNHDA, CDR2 SQIVND (reference sequence). There are 15 residues in the CDR3. CDR3 in amino acids: CASSIEQTINYGYTF. As DNA, the CDR3 is TGTGCCAGTAGTATAGAACAGACAATCAACTATGGCTACACCTTC. Complete variable domain (other parts from reference TRBV19 and TRBJ1-2): DGGITQSPKYLFRKEGQNVTLSCEQNLNHDAMYWYRQDPGQGLRLIYYSQIVNDFQKGDIAEGYSVSREKKESFPLTVTSAQKNPTAFYLCASSIEQTINYGYTFGSGTRLTVV.

The chain combines TRBV7-9 with TRBJ2-5; 7 nucleotides align to TRBD2. In germline, CDR1 is SEHNR, CDR2 FQNEAQ (reference sequence). The CDR3 is made up of 14 amino acids. With 1 base clipped from V and 4 bases from J, the junction kept 3 bases outside the gene matches. CDR3 sequence: CASSLGGSRETQYF. The CDR3 DNA reads as TGTGCCAGCAGCTTAGGCGGGAGTAGAGAGACCCAGTACTTC.

This chain links TRBV6-5 with TRBJ2-7; 9 nucleotides align to TRBD2. Germline V lookup: CDR1 MNHEY, CDR2 SVGAGI. Trimming took 6 bases from V and 3 from J; bases not matched to a gene: 3. The CDR3 length is 13 residues. CDR3 sequence (DNA): TGTGCCAGCAGGGGACTAGCAGACTACGAGCAGTACTTC. Its translation is CASRGLADYEQYF.

The V gene is TRBV29-1, the J gene TRBJ2-2, with 11 bases aligning to TRBD2. The trim removed 6 bases at V and 5 bases at J, leaving 17 bases unmatched. CDR3 length equals 18 residues. From germline, CDR1 is SQVTM and CDR2 ANQGSEA. The CDR3 region has the DNA TGCAGCGTCCCCGGGACTAGCGGAGCGAAATTTGGAACCGGGGAGCTGTTTTTT. Translated: CSVPGTSGAKFGTGELFF.

The chain links TRBV6-5 to TRBJ2-7; possibly TRBD2 for D (6 bases). The V gene's germline CDR1 is MNHEY and CDR2 SVGAGI. CDR3 size: 13 residues. V was trimmed by 7 bases and J by 2 bases, leaving 12 bases between them. The CDR3 spells CASKGPGAYEQYF. The CDR3 region has the DNA TGTGCCAGCAAAGGGCCGGGGGCCTACGAGCAGTACTTC.

Only one count was recorded for this clone. The chain recombines TRBV7-9 with TRBJ2-1; 10 nucleotides line up with TRBD2. J lost 9 bases, V lost 7 bases, and 12 bases had no gene match. In germline, CDR1 is SEHNR, CDR2 FQNEAQ (reference sequence). The CDR3 totals 15 residues. Here the CDR3 reads CASNYLAGEQSEQFF. The CDR3 DNA is TGTGCCAGCAACTACCTAGCGGGAGAACAAAGTGAGCAGTTCTTC.

V and J are TRBV28 and TRBJ2-7, with 13 bases lining up with TRBD2. The CDR3 extends over 15 amino acids. Germline V gene lookup returns CDR1 MDHEN and CDR2 SYDVKM. The V gene end was trimmed by 2 bases and the J gene end by 2 bases; junction bases not matched to a gene: 0. The CDR3 coding sequence is TGTGCCAGCAGTTTAGGGACTAGCGGGACCTACGAGCAGTACTTC. Translating gives CASSLGTSGTYEQYF.

The chain is built from TRBV6-1 and TRBJ2-7; a possible D gene is TRBD2 (7 bases). Trimming shortened V by 3 bases and J by 3 bases, and 12 bases separated the two germline ends. The CDR3 sequence is 14 residues long. Germline V gene lookup returns CDR1 MNHNS and CDR2 SASEGT. The CDR3 coding sequence is TGTGCCAGCAGTGACGCGGGGGCCGGCTACGAGCAGTACTTC. This codes for CASSDAGAGYEQYF.

V usage is TRBV7-3 and J usage is TRBJ2-2; TRBD1 might be the D (5 bases). Germline CDR1 is SGHTA and CDR2 is FQGTGA. This CDR3 contains 13 residues. V lost 5 bases and J lost 4, with 8 bases in between. CDR3 bases: TGTGCCAGCAGCACCGACAGCACCGGGGAGCTGTTTTTT. Translated: CASSTDSTGELFF.

In its sample, this clone was seen once. The V call is TRBV9, the J call TRBJ2-2, with TRBD2 matching 10 bases. J lost 7 bases, V lost 4 bases, and 7 bases had no gene match. Germline V CDR1 and CDR2: SGDLS, YYNGEE. This CDR3 has 15 residues. The DNA for the CDR3 is TGTGCCAGCAGCCCTCGGGTAGCGGGGGGCGGGGAGCTGTTTTTT. Encoded protein: CASSPRVAGGGELFF.

V and J are TRBV7-2 and TRBJ1-5, with 8 bases matching TRBD1. The V gene's germline CDR1 is SGHTA and CDR2 FQGNSA. Unmatched junction bases numbered 5, after V lost 5 bases and J lost 2 bases. The CDR3 length is 15 residues. The CDR3 DNA is TGTGCCAGCAGCGTCGACAGGGGTGGCAATCAGCCCCAGCATTTT. Its protein product is CASSVDRGGNQPQHF.

The chain is built from TRBV5-1 and TRBJ2-2; D possibly corresponds to TRBD2 (6 bases). This CDR3 spans 16 amino acids. Germline V gene data show CDR1 as SGHRS and CDR2 as YFSETQ. Between the trimmed V and J ends, which lost 0 bases and 4 bases, there was a span of 13 bases. The CDR3 here is CASSLVTSRGTGELFF. The DNA for the CDR3 is TGCGCCAGCAGCTTGGTAACTAGCCGAGGCACCGGGGAGCTGTTTTTT.

This clone has a single count. The CDR3 loop is CASSRQGLDTGELFF. The CDR3 DNA follows: TGTGCCAGCAGCAGACAGGGGCTCGACACCGGGGAGCTGTTTTTT. The V gene is TRBV7-2, the J gene TRBJ2-2; TRBD1 aligns across 8 bases. This CDR3 is 15 amino acids long. Trimming at V came to 5 bases and at J to 3 bases, leaving 5 bases not matched to a gene. The germline CDR1 and CDR2 sequences are SGHTA and FQGNSA.